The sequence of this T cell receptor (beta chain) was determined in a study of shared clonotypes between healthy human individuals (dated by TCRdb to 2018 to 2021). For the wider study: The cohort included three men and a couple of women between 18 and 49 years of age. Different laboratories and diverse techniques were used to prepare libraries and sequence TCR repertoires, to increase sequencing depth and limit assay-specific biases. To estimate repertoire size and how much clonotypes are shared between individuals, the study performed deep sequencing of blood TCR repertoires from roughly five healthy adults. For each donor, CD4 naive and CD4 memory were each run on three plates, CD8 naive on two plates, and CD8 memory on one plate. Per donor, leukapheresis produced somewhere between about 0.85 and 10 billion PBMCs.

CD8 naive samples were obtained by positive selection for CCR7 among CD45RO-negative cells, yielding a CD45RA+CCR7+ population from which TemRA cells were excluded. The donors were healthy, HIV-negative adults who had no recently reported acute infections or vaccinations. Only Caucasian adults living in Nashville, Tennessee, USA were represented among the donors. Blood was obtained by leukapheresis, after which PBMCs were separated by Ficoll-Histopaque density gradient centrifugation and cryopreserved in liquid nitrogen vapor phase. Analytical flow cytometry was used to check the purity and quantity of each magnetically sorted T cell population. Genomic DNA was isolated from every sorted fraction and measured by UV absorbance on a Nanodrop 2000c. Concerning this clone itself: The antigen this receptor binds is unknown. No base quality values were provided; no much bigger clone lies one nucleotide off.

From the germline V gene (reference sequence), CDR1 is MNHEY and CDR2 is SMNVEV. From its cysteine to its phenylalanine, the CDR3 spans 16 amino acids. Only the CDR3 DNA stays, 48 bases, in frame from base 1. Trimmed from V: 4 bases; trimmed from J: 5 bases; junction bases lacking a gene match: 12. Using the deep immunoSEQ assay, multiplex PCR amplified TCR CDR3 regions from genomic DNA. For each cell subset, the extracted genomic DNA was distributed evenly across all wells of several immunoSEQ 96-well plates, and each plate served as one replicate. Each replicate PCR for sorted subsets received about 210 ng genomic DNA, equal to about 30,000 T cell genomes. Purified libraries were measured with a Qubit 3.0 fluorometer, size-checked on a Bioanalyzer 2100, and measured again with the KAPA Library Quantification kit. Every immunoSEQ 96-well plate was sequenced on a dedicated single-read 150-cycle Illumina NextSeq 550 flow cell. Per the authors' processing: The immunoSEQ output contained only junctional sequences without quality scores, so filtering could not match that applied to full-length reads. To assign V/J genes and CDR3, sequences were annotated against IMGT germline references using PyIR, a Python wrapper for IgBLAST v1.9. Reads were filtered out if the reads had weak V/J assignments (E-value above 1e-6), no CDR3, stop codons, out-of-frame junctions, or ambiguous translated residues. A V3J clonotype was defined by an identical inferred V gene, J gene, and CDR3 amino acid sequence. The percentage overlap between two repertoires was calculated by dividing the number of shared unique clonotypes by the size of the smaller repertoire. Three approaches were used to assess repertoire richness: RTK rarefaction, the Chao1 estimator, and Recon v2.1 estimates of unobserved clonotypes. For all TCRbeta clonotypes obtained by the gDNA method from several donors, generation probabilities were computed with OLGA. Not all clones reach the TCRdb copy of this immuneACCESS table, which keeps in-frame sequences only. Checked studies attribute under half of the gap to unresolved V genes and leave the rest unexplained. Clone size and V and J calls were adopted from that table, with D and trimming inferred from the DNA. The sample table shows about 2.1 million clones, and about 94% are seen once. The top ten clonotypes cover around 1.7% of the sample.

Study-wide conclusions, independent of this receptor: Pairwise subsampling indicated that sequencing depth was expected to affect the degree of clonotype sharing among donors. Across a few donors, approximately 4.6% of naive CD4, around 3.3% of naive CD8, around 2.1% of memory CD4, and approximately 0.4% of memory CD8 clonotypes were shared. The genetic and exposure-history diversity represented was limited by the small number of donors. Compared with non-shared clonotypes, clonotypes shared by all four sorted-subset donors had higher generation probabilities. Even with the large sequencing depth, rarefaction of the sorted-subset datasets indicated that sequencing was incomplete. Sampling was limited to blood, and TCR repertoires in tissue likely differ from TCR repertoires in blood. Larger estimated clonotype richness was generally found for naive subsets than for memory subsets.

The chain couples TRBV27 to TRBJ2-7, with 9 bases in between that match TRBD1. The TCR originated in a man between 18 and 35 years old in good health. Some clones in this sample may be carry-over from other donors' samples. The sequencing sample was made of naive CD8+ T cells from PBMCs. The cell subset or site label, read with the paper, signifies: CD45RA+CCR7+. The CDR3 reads CASSSSWDRVTHEQYF. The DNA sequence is TGTGCCAGCAGTTCAAGCTGGGACAGGGTAACCCACGAGCAGTACTTC.